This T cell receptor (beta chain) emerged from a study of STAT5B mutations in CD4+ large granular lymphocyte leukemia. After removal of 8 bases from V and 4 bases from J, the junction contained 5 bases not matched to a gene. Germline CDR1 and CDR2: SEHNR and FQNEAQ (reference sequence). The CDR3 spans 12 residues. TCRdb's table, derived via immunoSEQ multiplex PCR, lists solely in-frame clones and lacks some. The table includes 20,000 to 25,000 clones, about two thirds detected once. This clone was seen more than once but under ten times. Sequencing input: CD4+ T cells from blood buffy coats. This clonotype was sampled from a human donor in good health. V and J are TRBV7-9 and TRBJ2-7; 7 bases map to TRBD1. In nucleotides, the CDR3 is TGTGCCAGCGGAGACAGGGCGTACGAGCAGTACTTC. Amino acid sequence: CASGDRAYEQYF.